The 30 T cell receptor beta chains presented below share a single source sample, sequenced in a study of T and B cells in COVID-19 patients. TRB was amplified from approximately 250-480 ng of blood genomic DNA. TRB rearrangements were amplified by multiplex PCR with BIOMED2 TRB-A/B primers. Via MiXCR, TCRdb re-called the multiplex PCR reads, giving one row per CDR3 protein. The sample contains roughly 15,000 distinct CDR3 sequences, 25% to 35% of which appear only once. Sequences were obtained from blood. These receptors were obtained from a human donor who had recovered from COVID-19.

This clonotype is medium-sized (0.01 to 0.1%) in the sample. This rearrangement joins TRBV27 to TRBJ2-7, with TRBD2 matching over 8 bases. The CDR3 sequence is 14 residues long. Germline values: CDR1 MNHEY, CDR2 SMNVEV (reference sequence). V lost 5 bases to trimming and J lost 3 bases; unmatched junction nucleotides: 6. Written as DNA, the CDR3 is TGTGCCAGCAGTGGACGGGGGGGCGTCTACGAGCAGTACTTC. It is translated as CASSGRGGVYEQYF.

The chain is built from TRBV14 and TRBJ2-5; 8 bases line up with TRBD1. V was pared by 4 bases and J by 4 bases, with 11 bases of the junction left unmatched. CDR1 and CDR2 (germline): SGHDN, FVKESK. This CDR3 is 16 amino acids long. CDR3 amino acids: CASSLLGTGRIETQYF. The CDR3, as DNA: TGTGCCAGCAGCCTCCTCGGGACAGGCAGGATAGAGACCCAGTACTTC.

The table lists this clonotype with a few counts. V gene TRBV6-2 or TRBV6-3 combines with J gene TRBJ2-3; 12 nucleotides match TRBD2. CDR1 is MNHEY and CDR2 is SVGEGT in the germline V gene. There are 13 residues in the CDR3. V lost 8 bases, J lost 3 bases, and 0 bases stayed unmatched. The CDR3 DNA sequence: TGTGCCAGCGGACTAGCGGGGACAGATACGCAGTATTTT. It specifies CASGLAGTDTQYF.

The chain has TRBV5-6 and TRBJ2-1, with 7 bases identical to TRBD2. Trimming removed 6 bases from V and 4 bases from J; junction bases left unmatched: 10. CDR1 is SGHDT, CDR2 YYEEEE, per germline. CDR3 length: 15 residues. CDR3 DNA sequence: TGTGCCAGCACGCCGGGGGGACGGGTGTACAATGAGCAGTTCTTC. Translated, it gives CASTPGGRVYNEQFF.

This chain connects TRBV6-2 or TRBV6-3 to TRBJ2-3; 10 bases line up with TRBD1. Germline CDR1 is MNHEY and CDR2 is SVGEGT. The CDR3 sequence is 15 residues long. The V and J ends lost 6 bases and 5 bases, in that order; junction bases with no gene match: 8. CDR3 in DNA: TGTGCCAGCAGAGACCCCGACAGGGGGCAAGATACGCAGTATTTT. Its translation: CASRDPDRGQDTQYF.

This clonotype ranks as medium-sized. CDR3 in amino acids: CASSYRDSPLHF. The CDR3 nucleotides are TGTGCCAGTAGCTACAGGGATTCACCCCTCCACTTT. J is TRBJ1-6 and V is TRBV19, with D perhaps TRBD1 (6 bases). With 6 bases removed from V and 8 bases from J, the gap between germline ends came to 8 bases. The CDR3 spans 12 residues. Germline V gene sequence: CDR1 LNHDA, CDR2 SQIVND (reference sequence). Variable domain in full (rest from reference TRBV19 and TRBJ1-6): DGGITQSPKYLFRKEGQNVTLSCEQNLNHDAMYWYRQDPGQGLRLIYYSQIVNDFQKGDIAEGYSVSREKKESFPLTVTSAQKNPTAFYLCASSYRDSPLHFGNGTRLTVT.

This clonotype has a count of ten or more. The chain uses TRBV6-2 or TRBV6-3 and TRBJ2-2; tentative D call: TRBD1 (5 bases). The CDR3 consists of 14 residues. Deletions cut 2 bases from V and 1 base from J, with 5 bases between. The germline gives CDR1 MNHEY, CDR2 SVGEGT. Here the CDR3 DNA reads TGTGCCAGCAGTTACACAGGGAACACCGGGGAGCTGTTTTTT. Translated: CASSYTGNTGELFF.

The chain recombines TRBV11-2 with TRBJ2-5, with D possibly being TRBD2 (6 bases). This CDR3 is built from 14 residues. Germline lookup yields CDR1 SGHAT and CDR2 FQNNGV. V was clipped by 8 bases and J by 4 bases, with 17 bases between them. The CDR3 reads CASGILAVLETQYF. The DNA of the CDR3 is TGTGCCAGCGGTATACTAGCTGTTCTAGAGACCCAGTACTTC.

The chain joins TRBV12-3 or TRBV12-4 to TRBJ1-1; D is ambiguous. The V gene lost 6 bases and the J gene lost 1 base, with 12 bases spanning the gap. The CDR3 covers 14 residues. This CDR3 is CASSFGVGNTEAFF. In DNA form, the CDR3 reads TGTGCCAGCAGCTTTGGAGTAGGGAACACTGAAGCTTTCTTT.

The chain is built from TRBV29-1 and TRBJ2-1, with D perhaps TRBD2 (5 bases). Between the trimmed V and J ends, which lost 6 bases and 4 bases, there was a span of 10 bases. The germline CDR1 and CDR2 sequences are SQVTM and ANQGSEA. This CDR3 spans 12 amino acids. CDR3: CSVAGPYNEQFF. In DNA form, the CDR3 reads TGCAGCGTGGCGGGCCCTTACAATGAGCAGTTCTTC.

This clonotype has ten or more counts. The gene calls are TRBV5-4 and TRBJ2-5, with TRBD2 as a possible D gene (6 bases). Germline V gene sequence: CDR1 SGHNT, CDR2 YYREEE (reference sequence). This CDR3 comprises 15 residues. V dropped 0 bases and J dropped 2 bases, with 11 bases sitting between them. CDR3 coding DNA: TGTGCCAGCAGCTTGGGCGGGGAGGAGCAAGAGACCCAGTACTTC. Translation gives CASSLGGEEQETQYF.

This clonotype was detected ten times or more. The chain is built from TRBV6-5 and TRBJ1-6, with 7 bases fitting TRBD1. V gave up 4 bases and J gave up 7 bases; unmatched junction bases: 10. The CDR3 extends over 16 amino acids. Germline assignment: CDR1 MNHEY and CDR2 SVGAGI. As DNA, the CDR3 is TGTGCCAGCAGTTCTCGACAGGGAACCCCAAATTCACCCCTCCACTTT. It is translated as CASSSRQGTPNSPLHF.

This clonotype is labeled medium-sized. The CDR3 DNA reads as TGTGCCAGTAGTATTGACGGAACCCAAGAGACCCAGTACTTC. As protein: CASSIDGTQETQYF. This sequence joins TRBV19 and TRBJ2-5; D call uncertain. The CDR3 is 14 amino acids. Germline V lookup: CDR1 LNHDA, CDR2 SQIVND (reference sequence). V lost 3 bases, J lost 1 base, and 9 bases lay in between. Full variable domain (rest looked up from reference TRBV19 and TRBJ2-5): DGGITQSPKYLFRKEGQNVTLSCEQNLNHDAMYWYRQDPGQGLRLIYYSQIVNDFQKGDIAEGYSVSREKKESFPLTVTSAQKNPTAFYLCASSIDGTQETQYFGPGTRLLVL.

Only a few counts were recorded for this clonotype. This chain joins TRBV7-9 and TRBJ1-4; D might be TRBD1 (5 bases). This CDR3 has 15 residues. Germline CDR1 SEHNR, CDR2 FQNEAQ (reference sequence). The V gene lost 4 bases and the J gene lost 5 bases, with 14 bases spanning the gap. CDR3 sequence: CASSYEGRPNEKLFF. CDR3 DNA sequence: TGTGCCAGCAGCTACGAGGGACGGCCAAATGAAAAACTGTTTTTT.

This clonotype was picked up many times. The genes are TRBV10-3 and TRBJ2-2; D remains unclear. V lost 3 bases and J lost 2, with 10 bases in between. The CDR3 loop spans 15 amino acids. The germline V gene has CDR1 ENHRY and CDR2 SYGVKD. The CDR3 region is CAISDGPGNTGELFF. The CDR3 coding sequence is TGTGCCATCAGTGATGGTCCAGGCAACACCGGGGAGCTGTTTTTT.

V usage is TRBV6-2 or TRBV6-3 and J usage is TRBJ2-3, with D possibly being TRBD2 (6 bases). With 4 bases removed from V and 1 base from J, the gap between germline ends came to 9 bases. From germline, CDR1 is MNHEY and CDR2 SVGEGT. CDR3 length equals 14 residues. This chain's CDR3 is CASSSGGGTDTQYF. For the CDR3, the DNA is TGTGCCAGCAGTTCCGGCGGGGGCACAGATACGCAGTATTTT.

Relative to its sample, this clonotype is medium-sized. This rearrangement joins TRBV6-1 to TRBJ2-6; 9 bases map to TRBD1. The germline V gene encodes CDR1 MNHNS and CDR2 SASEGT. The V gene end was trimmed by 4 bases and the J gene end by 4 bases; junction bases not matched to a gene: 5. The CDR3 is 16 residues long. The CDR3 loop reads CASSVNRGPGANVLTF. The CDR3 nucleotides read TGTGCCAGCAGTGTTAACAGGGGGCCCGGGGCCAACGTCCTGACTTTC.

By sample fraction, this clonotype is medium-sized. The chain has TRBV29-1 and TRBJ2-7; D is tentatively TRBD1 or TRBD2 (5 bases each). CDR1 and CDR2 from the germline V gene are SQVTM and ANQGSEA. This CDR3 has 14 amino acids. Trimming pared 7 bases from V and 0 bases from J, leaving 16 bases between. The CDR3, as DNA: TGCAGCGCCTCCGGGGACGGTATCTCCTACGAGCAGTACTTC. Translating gives CSASGDGISYEQYF.

This clonotype appeared a single time. The CDR3 nucleotides read TGTGCCAGGGGCAGGGGAGAACCCGACGACCCAAAAAAAGACTACGAGCAGTACTTC. It codes for CARGRGEPDDPKKDYEQYF. The chain carries TRBV19 and TRBJ2-7; perhaps TRBD1 as D (6 bases). This CDR3 is 19 amino acids long. Germline loops: CDR1 LNHDA, CDR2 SQIVND (reference sequence). V shed 9 bases and J shed 3 bases, with 33 bases lying between them.

In this sample, this clonotype turned up many times. The CDR3 DNA sequence: TGTGCCACCAGTGATCCAGGACAGGGAAAGCAGTTCTTC. This translates into CATSDPGQGKQFF. The chain has TRBV24-1 and TRBJ2-1, with 8 positions matching TRBD1. The CDR3 has 13 residues. Unmatched junction bases numbered 5, after V lost 3 bases and J lost 11 bases. Germline V gene sequence: CDR1 KGHDR, CDR2 SFDVKD.

CDR3 sequence reads: CSASESRDTEAFF. In DNA, the CDR3 is TGCAGTGCTAGCGAGTCCAGGGACACTGAAGCTTTCTTT. The chain joins TRBV20-1 to TRBJ1-1, with D possibly matching TRBD1 (5 bases). The CDR3 runs 13 residues. Trimming shortened V by 3 bases and J by 3 bases, and 11 bases separated the two germline ends. Germline V CDR1 and CDR2: DFQATT, SNEGSKA (reference sequence).

In its sample, this clonotype is medium-sized. This chain connects TRBV19 to TRBJ2-1; tentatively, D is TRBD1 (6 bases). The CDR3 sequence is 16 residues long. Trimming stripped 2 bases from V and 7 bases from J, with 18 bases between. CDR1 and CDR2 (germline): LNHDA, SQIVND (reference sequence). The CDR3 here is CASSILGAGLGNEQFF. CDR3 sequence (DNA): TGTGCCAGTAGTATATTGGGGGCCGGTTTGGGGAATGAGCAGTTCTTC.

There are a few counts of this clonotype. This chain links TRBV6-2 or TRBV6-3 with TRBJ2-4, with 7 nucleotides matching TRBD1. V shed 2 bases and J 2 bases; nucleotides not matched to a gene: 12. The CDR3 contains 18 residues. CDR1 MNHEY and CDR2 SVGEGT come from the germline V gene. The CDR3 DNA sequence: TGTGCCAGCAGTTACCTTCTTAGGGACAGCACCCCCAAAAACATTCAGTACTTC. Translated, it gives CASSYLLRDSTPKNIQYF.

This clonotype was recorded a few times. V gene TRBV10-3 combines with J gene TRBJ2-2; D might be TRBD1 (6 bases). The germline V and J ends were trimmed by 7 bases and 1 base, with 16 bases remaining between them. The CDR3 totals 16 residues. Germline CDR1 reads ENHRY; CDR2 reads SYGVKD. CDR3 region: CAIMTGPDQNTGELFF. The CDR3 DNA reads as TGTGCCATCATGACAGGCCCAGACCAGAACACCGGGGAGCTGTTTTTT.

This chain uses TRBV6-2 or TRBV6-3 with TRBJ1-5; 7 nucleotides line up with TRBD1. Germline assignment: CDR1 MNHEY and CDR2 SVGEGT. The J segment lost 3 bases and the V segment lost 5 bases, leaving 7 bases of the junction unmatched. CDR3 size: 15 residues. CDR3 coding DNA: TGTGCCAGCAGTAAAGGACAGGTCAACAATCAGCCCCAGCATTTT. Translating gives CASSKGQVNNQPQHF.

This clonotype was detected only once. The chain links TRBV7-2 to TRBJ2-6, with 12 bases lining up with TRBD1. Germline trimming cut 4 bases from V and 4 bases from J; bases unmatched to any gene: 8. Germline V CDR1 and CDR2: SGHTA, FQGNSA. The CDR3 extends over 18 amino acids. For the CDR3, the DNA is TGTGCCAGCAGCTCCACCGGGACAGGGGGCGGAGGGGCCAACGTCCTGACTTTC. Translation gives CASSSTGTGGGGANVLTF.

This sequence joins TRBV18 and TRBJ1-3; no definite D call. The CDR3 consists of 14 residues. Germline V CDR1 and CDR2: KGHSH, LQKENI. The germline V and J ends were trimmed by 1 base and 1 base, with 5 bases remaining between them. CDR3 in amino acids: CASSPLGSGNTIYF. The CDR3 DNA reads as TGTGCCAGCTCACCACTCGGGTCTGGAAACACCATATATTTT.

This chain uses TRBV30 with TRBJ1-2; 7 bases align to TRBD1. The V and J ends lost 3 bases and 8 bases, in that order; junction bases with no gene match: 0. CDR1 and CDR2 (germline): GTSNPN, SVGIG (reference sequence). The CDR3 is made up of 10 amino acids. The CDR3 loop reads CAWRQGGYTF. The CDR3, as DNA: TGTGCCTGGAGACAGGGGGGCTACACCTTC.

This clonotype is termed medium-sized. The chain has TRBV19 and TRBJ2-1; weak D call: TRBD1 (8 bases). Germline CDR1 reads LNHDA; CDR2 reads SQIVND (reference sequence). The CDR3 length is 14 residues. Trimming shortened V by 2 bases and J by 6 bases, and 11 bases separated the two germline ends. For the CDR3, the DNA is TGTGCCAGTAGTATAACAGGGGGGGGCAATGAGCAGTTCTTC. Protein product: CASSITGGGNEQFF.

This clonotype rates as medium-sized. The V and J genes are TRBV6-5 and TRBJ2-7, with 7 bases that match TRBD1. CDR1 and CDR2 (germline): MNHEY, SVGAGI. This CDR3 contains 12 residues. V was clipped by 4 bases and J by 6 bases; unmatched bases: 3. CDR3: CASSSTGTEQYF. CDR3 coding DNA: TGTGCCAGCAGTTCGACAGGGACCGAGCAGTACTTC.